These T cell receptor beta chains were read from a single sample in a study of blood T cell repertoires in COVID-19. Sequencing was performed with immunoSEQ multiplex PCR; in TCRdb, only in-frame clones are kept and a portion is missing. This table holds about 190,000 clones, around 90% found once. Sequenced material: peripheral blood. These receptor sequences come from a man aged 45-65 years with acute or convalescent COVID-19. Both conserved end residues are part of each CDR3. Fields, in order: CDR3 DNA, CDR3 protein, D gene, clone size, V gene, CDR3 length, J gene. The D gene is left open where the match is weak. Clone size is stated in some rows and not others, as once, few, many or a class when expanded.

TGTGCCAGCAGCTTGATAGGGGACAGGGCCACTGAAGCTTTCTTT,CASSLIGDRATEAFF,TRBD1,.,TRBV5-4,15,TRBJ1-1
TGTGCCAGCAGTTGGTTAGCGGGGCGAGGGACCCAGTACTTC,CASSWLAGRGTQYF,TRBD2,.,TRBV28,14,TRBJ2-5
TGTGCCAGCAGCCCGAGAGTATCTAGCGGGAGGGAGGAGACCCAGTACTTC,CASSPRVSSGREETQYF,TRBD2,.,TRBV3-1/TRBV3-2,17,TRBJ2-5
TGTGCCAGCAGCCCCCGGACTCTGTCTGCCTACGAGCAGTACTTC,CASSPRTLSAYEQYF,.,few,TRBV3-1/TRBV3-2,15,TRBJ2-7
TGTGCCAGCAATTTCTTGGTGACAGCTAACACCGGGGAGCTGTTTTTT,CASNFLVTANTGELFF,.,once,TRBV27,16,TRBJ2-2
TGTGCCAGTAGTATGACAGGGACGGTGGGCGGGGAGCTGTTTTTT,CASSMTGTVGGELFF,TRBD1,.,TRBV19,15,TRBJ2-2
TGTGCCAGCAGTCGGGACAACGGGGAGACCGGGGAGCTGTTTTTT,CASSRDNGETGELFF,.,once,TRBV11-3,15,TRBJ2-2
TGTGCCAGCAGCTTATCACGGGGGTATCAGCCCCAGCATTTT,CASSLSRGYQPQHF,.,.,TRBV7-8,14,TRBJ1-5
TGTGCCAGCAGCCCCGGGGGGGCAGGGAACACTGAAGCTTTCTTT,CASSPGGAGNTEAFF,.,.,TRBV5-4,15,TRBJ1-1
TGTGCCAGTAGTAGGGGGACAGCGACGACCTATGGCTACACCTTC,CASSRGTATTYGYTF,TRBD1,.,TRBV19,15,TRBJ1-2
TGTGCCAGCAGTTTAATAGCGCCCGGGGAGCTGTTTTTT,CASSLIAPGELFF,.,.,TRBV27,13,TRBJ2-2
TGTGCCAGCAGCTTCACTCAGAACACTGAAGCTTTCTTT,CASSFTQNTEAFF,.,.,TRBV7-3,13,TRBJ1-1
TGTGCCAGCAGCTTGTGGGAGGGCCCCACAGATACGCAGTATTTT,CASSLWEGPTDTQYF,TRBD2,once,TRBV11-2,15,TRBJ2-3
TGTGCCAGCAGTTACTGGTCTAGCGGGGGGACAGATACGCAGTATTTT,CASSYWSSGGTDTQYF,TRBD2,.,TRBV6-5,16,TRBJ2-3
TGTGCCAGCAGCACTAGATGGGCTCCGGGTCCCGGGGAGCTGTTTTTT,CASSTRWAPGPGELFF,.,.,TRBV7-2,16,TRBJ2-2
TGCGCCAGCAGCTCGGACAGGGAGGGTGGCTACACCTTC,CASSSDREGGYTF,TRBD1,.,TRBV5-1,13,TRBJ1-2
TGTGCCAGCAGCCAGGGGGGACTCACCCCCTACGAGCAGTACTTC,CASSQGGLTPYEQYF,.,.,TRBV14,15,TRBJ2-7
TGTGCCAGCAGCTTGGACGAGCAAGAGACCCAGTACTTC,CASSLDEQETQYF,.,.,TRBV5-6,13,TRBJ2-5
TGTGCCAGCAGCTTACAAGGAGATGGGACCCAGTACTTC,CASSLQGDGTQYF,.,.,TRBV7-3,13,TRBJ2-5
TGTGCCAGCAGCCCCGGCGCGGGGGGCCACACTGAAGCTTTCTTT,CASSPGAGGHTEAFF,.,.,TRBV5-4,15,TRBJ1-1
TGTGCCAGCAGCCAAGATATCGGTATGAACACTGAAGCTTTCTTT,CASSQDIGMNTEAFF,.,.,TRBV4-2,15,TRBJ1-1
TGTGCCAGCAGCCAAACAGCCGTCTATGGCTACACCTTC,CASSQTAVYGYTF,.,.,TRBV7-8,13,TRBJ1-2
TGTGCCAGCAGCCCCCAGGGTGGAAATTCACCCCTCCACTTT,CASSPQGGNSPLHF,.,once,TRBV3-1/TRBV3-2,14,TRBJ1-6
TGTGCCAGCAGCTCCGGCCTAGCGGGGTCCCTCGAGCAGTACTTC,CASSSGLAGSLEQYF,TRBD2,.,TRBV5-4,15,TRBJ2-7